This record looks at one TCR beta chain sequence and its context. Antigen unknown. These data originate in a study of beta chain features in type 1 diabetes. Study at large: Age and gender were similar between patients and healthy donors, as were cell yields.

Expressed TCRB transcripts were sequenced after all isolated RNA was converted to cDNA. Read counts averaged roughly 3.7 million for samples of naive, central memory and regulatory T cells. Sequenced by immunoSEQ multiplex PCR; TCRdb stores in-frame clones only, minus some. Found here are 300,000 to 350,000 clones, about 13% of them singletons; the top ten hold around 0.016%. Based on CD45RO/CCR7/CD25/CD127/CD95/CD27, CD4+ regulatory, stem cell-like memory, naive and central memory cells were sorted. Sorting produced populations that all topped 95% purity. Whole-study findings and limits: Significant though moderate, a shortening of TCRB CDR3s appeared in all four CD4+ subsets of Type 1 diabetes patients.

This clonotype was sampled from a woman in her late teens or twenties with type 1 diabetes. Material for sequencing was naive CD4+ T cells from blood.

This CDR3 is CASSRAGFSYEQYF. DNA of the CDR3: TGCGCCAGCAGCCGGGCGGGATTCTCCTACGAGCAGTACTTC. The rearrangement joins TRBV23-1 to TRBJ2-7, with D tentatively TRBD2 (6 bases). TRBV23-1 carries the ORF label, with uncertain function. Trimming took 6 bases from V and 0 from J, leaving 12 bases between them. The CDR3 has 14 residues.